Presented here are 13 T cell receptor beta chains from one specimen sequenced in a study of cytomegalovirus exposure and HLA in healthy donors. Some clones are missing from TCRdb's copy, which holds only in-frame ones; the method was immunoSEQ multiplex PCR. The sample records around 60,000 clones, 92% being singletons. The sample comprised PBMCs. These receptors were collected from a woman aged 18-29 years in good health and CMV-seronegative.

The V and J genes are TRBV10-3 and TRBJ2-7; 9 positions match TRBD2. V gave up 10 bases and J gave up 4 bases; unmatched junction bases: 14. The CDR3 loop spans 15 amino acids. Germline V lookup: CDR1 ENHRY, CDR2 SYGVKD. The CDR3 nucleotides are TGTGCCACCACCGGCGTGGCTAGCGGGACGTACGAGCAGTACTTC. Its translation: CATTGVASGTYEQYF.

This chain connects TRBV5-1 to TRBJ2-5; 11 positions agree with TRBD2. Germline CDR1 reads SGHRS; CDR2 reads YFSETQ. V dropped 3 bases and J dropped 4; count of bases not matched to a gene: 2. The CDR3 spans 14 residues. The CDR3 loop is CASSSGLAGETQYF. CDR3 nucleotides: TGCGCCAGCAGCTCTGGACTAGCGGGAGAGACCCAGTACTTC. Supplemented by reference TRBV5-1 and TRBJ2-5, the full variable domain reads KAGVTQTPRYLIKTRGQQVTLSCSPISGHRSVSWYQQTPGQGLQFLFEYFSETQRNKGNFPGRFSGRQFSNSRSEMNVSTLELGDSALYLCASSSGLAGETQYFGPGTRLLVL.

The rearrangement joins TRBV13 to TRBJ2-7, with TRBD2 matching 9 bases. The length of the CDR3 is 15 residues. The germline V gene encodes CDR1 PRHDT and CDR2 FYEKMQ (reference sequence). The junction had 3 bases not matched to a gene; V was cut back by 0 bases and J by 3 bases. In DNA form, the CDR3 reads TGTGCCAGCAGCTTAGGGGGGACTAGCCTCTACGAGCAGTACTTC. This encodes CASSLGGTSLYEQYF.

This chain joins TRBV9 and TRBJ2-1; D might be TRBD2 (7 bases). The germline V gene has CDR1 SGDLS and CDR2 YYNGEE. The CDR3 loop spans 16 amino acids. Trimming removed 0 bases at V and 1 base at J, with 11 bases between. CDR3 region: CASSVVGGVSYNEQFF. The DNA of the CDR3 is TGTGCCAGCAGCGTAGTAGGGGGGGTGTCCTACAATGAGCAGTTCTTC.

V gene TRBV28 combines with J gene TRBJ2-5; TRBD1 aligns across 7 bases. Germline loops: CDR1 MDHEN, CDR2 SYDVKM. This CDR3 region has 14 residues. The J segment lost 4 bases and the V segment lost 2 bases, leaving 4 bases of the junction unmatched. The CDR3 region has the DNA TGTGCCAGCAGTTTAAGGACAGGAGGAGAGACCCAGTACTTC. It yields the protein CASSLRTGGETQYF.

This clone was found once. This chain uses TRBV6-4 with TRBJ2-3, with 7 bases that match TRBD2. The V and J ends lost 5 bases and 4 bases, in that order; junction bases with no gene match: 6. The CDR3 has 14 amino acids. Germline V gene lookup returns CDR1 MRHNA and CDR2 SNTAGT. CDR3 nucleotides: TGTGCCAGCAGTCCAGGGACTATGCCAGATACGCAGTATTTT. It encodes CASSPGTMPDTQYF.

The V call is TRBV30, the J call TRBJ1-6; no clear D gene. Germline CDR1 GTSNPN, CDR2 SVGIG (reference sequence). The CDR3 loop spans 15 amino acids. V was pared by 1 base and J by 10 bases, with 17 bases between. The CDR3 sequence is CAWSARADYLSPLHF. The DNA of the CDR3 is TGTGCCTGGAGTGCGCGTGCGGACTATTTGTCACCCCTCCACTTT.

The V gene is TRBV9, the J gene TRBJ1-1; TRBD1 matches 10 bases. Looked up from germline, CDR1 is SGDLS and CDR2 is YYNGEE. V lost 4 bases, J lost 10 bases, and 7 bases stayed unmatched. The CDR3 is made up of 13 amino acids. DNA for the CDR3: TGTGCCAGCAGCCCCGGACAGGGGGTATCAGCTTTCTTT. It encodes CASSPGQGVSAFF.

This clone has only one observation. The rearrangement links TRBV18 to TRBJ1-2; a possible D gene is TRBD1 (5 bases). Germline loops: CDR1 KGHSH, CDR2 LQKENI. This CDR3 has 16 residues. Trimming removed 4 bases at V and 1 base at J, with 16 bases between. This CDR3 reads CASSQTPDKFNYGYTF. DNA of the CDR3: TGTGCCAGCTCACAAACTCCGGACAAGTTTAACTATGGCTACACCTTC.

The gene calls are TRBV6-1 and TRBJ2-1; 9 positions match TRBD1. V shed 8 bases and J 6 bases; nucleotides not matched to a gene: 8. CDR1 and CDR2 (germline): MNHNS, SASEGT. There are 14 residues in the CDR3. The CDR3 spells CASGGDRETNEQFF. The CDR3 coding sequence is TGTGCCAGCGGGGGGGACAGGGAAACCAATGAGCAGTTCTTC.

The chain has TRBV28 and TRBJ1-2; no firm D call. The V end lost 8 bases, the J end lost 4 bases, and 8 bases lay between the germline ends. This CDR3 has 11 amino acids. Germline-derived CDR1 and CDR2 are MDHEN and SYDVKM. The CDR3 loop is CASGSTYGYTF. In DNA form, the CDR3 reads TGTGCCAGCGGGAGTACCTATGGCTACACCTTC.

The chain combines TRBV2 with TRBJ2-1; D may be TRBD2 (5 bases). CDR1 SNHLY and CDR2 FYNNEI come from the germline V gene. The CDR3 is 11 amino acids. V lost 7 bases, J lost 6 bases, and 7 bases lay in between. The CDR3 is CASNRGNEQFF. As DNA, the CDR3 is TGTGCCAGCAACCGGGGCAATGAGCAGTTCTTC.

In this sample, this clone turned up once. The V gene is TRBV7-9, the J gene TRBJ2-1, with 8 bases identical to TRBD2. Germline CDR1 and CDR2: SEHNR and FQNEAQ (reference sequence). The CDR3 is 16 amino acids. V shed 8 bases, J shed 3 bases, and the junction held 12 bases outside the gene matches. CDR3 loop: CASGTTGTRDYNEQFF. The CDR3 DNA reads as TGTGCCAGCGGGACCACCGGGACTAGGGACTACAATGAGCAGTTCTTC.